This T cell receptor beta chain comes out of a study of blood T cell repertoires in COVID-19. At the level of the study: From T cells, B-cell-depleted T cells, or PBMCs came the material, which was cDNA or gDNA.

Per the study methods: Reference gene primer amplification in the assay estimated nucleated cell counts. Using immunoSEQ multiplex PCR, the repertoire was profiled, and TCRdb retains in-frame clones only, with some absent. V and J calls and clone size come straight from that table; D and trimming were deduced from the DNA. The sample yields approximately 670,000 clones, more than 80% seen once. With 6 bases clipped from V and 11 bases from J, the junction kept 6 bases outside the gene matches. The CDR3 runs to 12 residues. Germline lookup yields CDR1 MDHEN and CDR2 SYDVKM. This clonotype was obtained from a woman aged 18-30 years with acute or convalescent COVID-19. Sequencing was done on a sample of peripheral blood. V is TRBV28 and J is TRBJ1-4, with 7 positions matching TRBD1. The CDR3 DNA reads as TGTGCCAGCAGGACAGGGAGACGGAAACTGTTTTTT. It codes for CASRTGRRKLFF.